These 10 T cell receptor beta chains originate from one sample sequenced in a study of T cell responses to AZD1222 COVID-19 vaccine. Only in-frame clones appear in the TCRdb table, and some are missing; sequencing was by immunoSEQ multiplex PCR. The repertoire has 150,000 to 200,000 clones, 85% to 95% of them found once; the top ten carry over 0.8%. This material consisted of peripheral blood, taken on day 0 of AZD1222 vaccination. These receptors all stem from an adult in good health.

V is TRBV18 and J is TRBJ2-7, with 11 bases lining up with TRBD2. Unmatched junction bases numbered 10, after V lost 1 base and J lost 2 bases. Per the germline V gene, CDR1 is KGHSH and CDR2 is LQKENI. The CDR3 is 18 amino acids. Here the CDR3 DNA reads TGTGCCAGCTCACCACGGTGGGGGACTAGCGGACCTACCTACGAGCAGTACTTC. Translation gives CASSPRWGTSGPTYEQYF.

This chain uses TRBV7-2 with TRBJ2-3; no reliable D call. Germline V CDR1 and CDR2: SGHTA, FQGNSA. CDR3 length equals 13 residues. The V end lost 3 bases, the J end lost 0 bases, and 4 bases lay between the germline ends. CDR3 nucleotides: TGTGCCAGCAGCTTCGCAAGCACAGATACGCAGTATTTT. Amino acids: CASSFASTDTQYF. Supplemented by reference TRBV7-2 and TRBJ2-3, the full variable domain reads GAGVSQSPSNKVTEKGKDVELRCDPISGHTALYWYRQSLGQGLEFLIYFQGNSAPDKSGLPSDRFSAERTGGSVSTLTIQRTQQEDSAVYLCASSFASTDTQYFGPGTRLTVL.

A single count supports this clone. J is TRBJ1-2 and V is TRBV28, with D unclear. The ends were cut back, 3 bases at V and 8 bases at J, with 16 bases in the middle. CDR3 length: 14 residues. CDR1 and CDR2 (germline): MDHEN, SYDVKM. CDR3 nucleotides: TGTGCCAGCAGTTTTTCGTGGCTCACGGAAGGCTACACCTTC. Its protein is CASSFSWLTEGYTF.

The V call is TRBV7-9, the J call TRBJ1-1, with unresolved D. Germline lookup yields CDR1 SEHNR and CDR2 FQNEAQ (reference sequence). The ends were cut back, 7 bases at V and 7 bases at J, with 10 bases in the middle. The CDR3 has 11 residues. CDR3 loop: CASTPKGEAFF. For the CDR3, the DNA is TGTGCCAGCACCCCGAAGGGTGAAGCTTTCTTT. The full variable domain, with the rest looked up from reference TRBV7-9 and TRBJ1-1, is DTGVSQNPRHKITKRGQNVTFRCDPISEHNRLYWYRQTLGQGPEFLTYFQNEAQLEKSRLLSDRFSAERPKGSFSTLEIQRTEQGDSAMYLCASTPKGEAFFGQGTRLTVV.

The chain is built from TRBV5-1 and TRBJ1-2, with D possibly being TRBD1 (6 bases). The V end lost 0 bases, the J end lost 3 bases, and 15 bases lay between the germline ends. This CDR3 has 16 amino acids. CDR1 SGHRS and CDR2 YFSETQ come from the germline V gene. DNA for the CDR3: TGCGCCAGCAGCTTGGACAGAGGACAGACTTACTATGGCTACACCTTC. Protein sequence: CASSLDRGQTYYGYTF.

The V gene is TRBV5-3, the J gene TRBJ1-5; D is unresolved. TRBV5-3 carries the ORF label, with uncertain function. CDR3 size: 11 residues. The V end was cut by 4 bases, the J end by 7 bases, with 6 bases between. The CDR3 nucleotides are TGTGCCAGAAGCACCCGCCAGCCCCAGCATTTT. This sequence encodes CARSTRQPQHF.

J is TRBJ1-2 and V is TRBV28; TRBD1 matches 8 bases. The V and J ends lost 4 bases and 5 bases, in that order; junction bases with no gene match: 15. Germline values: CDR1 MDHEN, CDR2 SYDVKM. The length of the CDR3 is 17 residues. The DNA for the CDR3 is TGTGCCAGCAGTTCTCAAGGACAGGGTGGGCTTTTATATGGCTACACCTTC. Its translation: CASSSQGQGGLLYGYTF.

This CDR3 reads CASSFMSRPMNTEAFF. The CDR3 nucleotides are TGCGCCAGCAGCTTTATGTCCAGGCCCATGAACACTGAAGCTTTCTTT. The genes are TRBV5-1 and TRBJ1-1; D not resolved. The germline V and J ends were trimmed by 2 bases and 0 bases, with 14 bases remaining between them. CDR3 size: 16 residues. CDR1 is SGHRS, CDR2 YFSETQ, per germline.

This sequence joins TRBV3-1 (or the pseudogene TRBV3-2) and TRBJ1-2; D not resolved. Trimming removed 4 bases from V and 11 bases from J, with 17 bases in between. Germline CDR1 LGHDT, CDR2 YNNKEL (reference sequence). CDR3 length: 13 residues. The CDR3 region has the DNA TGTGCCAGCAGCCCCTCATGGGAAGCCCTATACACCTTC. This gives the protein CASSPSWEALYTF.

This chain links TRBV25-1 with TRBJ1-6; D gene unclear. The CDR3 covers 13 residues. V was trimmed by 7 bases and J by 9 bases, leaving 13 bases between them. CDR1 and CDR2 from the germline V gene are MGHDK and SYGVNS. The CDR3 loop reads CASNRGPVSPLHF. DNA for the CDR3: TGTGCCAGCAACCGGGGTCCCGTTTCACCCCTCCACTTT.